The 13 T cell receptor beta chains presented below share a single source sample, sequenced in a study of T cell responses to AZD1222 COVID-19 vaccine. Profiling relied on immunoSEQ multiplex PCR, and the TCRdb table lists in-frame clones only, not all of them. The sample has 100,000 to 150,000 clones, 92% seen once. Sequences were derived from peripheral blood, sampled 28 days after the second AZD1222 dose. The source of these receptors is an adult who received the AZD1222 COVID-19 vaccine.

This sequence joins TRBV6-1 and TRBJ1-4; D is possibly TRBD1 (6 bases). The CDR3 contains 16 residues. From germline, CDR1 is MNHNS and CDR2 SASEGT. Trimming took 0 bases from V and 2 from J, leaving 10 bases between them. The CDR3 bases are TGTGCCAGCAGTGAAGCTTGGACAGACACTAATGAAAAACTGTTTTTT. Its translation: CASSEAWTDTNEKLFF.

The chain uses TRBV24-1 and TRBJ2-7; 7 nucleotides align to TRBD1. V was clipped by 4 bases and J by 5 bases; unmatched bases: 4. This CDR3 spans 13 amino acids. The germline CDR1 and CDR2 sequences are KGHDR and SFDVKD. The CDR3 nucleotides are TGTGCCACCAGTGACCTTGGACAGGACGAGCAGTACTTC. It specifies CATSDLGQDEQYF.

The CDR3: CASSLGEGGTDTQYF. The CDR3 coding sequence is TGCGCCAGCAGCTTGGGTGAGGGAGGCACAGATACGCAGTATTTT. The chain employs TRBV5-1 and TRBJ2-3; D is possibly TRBD2 (5 bases). V gave up 0 bases and J gave up 1 base, with 9 bases separating them. Germline CDR1 SGHRS, CDR2 YFSETQ. CDR3 length: 15 amino acids.

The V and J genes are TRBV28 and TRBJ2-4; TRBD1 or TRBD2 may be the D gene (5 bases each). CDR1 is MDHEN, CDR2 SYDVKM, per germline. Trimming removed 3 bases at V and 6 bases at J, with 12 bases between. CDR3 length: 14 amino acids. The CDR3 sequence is CASSFPGRTNIQYF. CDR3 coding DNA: TGTGCCAGCAGTTTCCCGGGACGGACAAACATTCAGTACTTC.

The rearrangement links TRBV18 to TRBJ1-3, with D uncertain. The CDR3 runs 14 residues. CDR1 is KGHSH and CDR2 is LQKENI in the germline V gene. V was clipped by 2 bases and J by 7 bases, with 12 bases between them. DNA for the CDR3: TGTGCCAGCTCACCAGCGGAGAAGGAGAACACCATATATTTT. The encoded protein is CASSPAEKENTIYF.

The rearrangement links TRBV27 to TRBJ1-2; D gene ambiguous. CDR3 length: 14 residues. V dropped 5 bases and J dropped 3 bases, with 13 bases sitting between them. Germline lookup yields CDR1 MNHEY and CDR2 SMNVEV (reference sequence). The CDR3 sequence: CASSPPSPHYGYTF. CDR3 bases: TGTGCCAGCAGTCCCCCGTCACCACACTATGGCTACACCTTC.

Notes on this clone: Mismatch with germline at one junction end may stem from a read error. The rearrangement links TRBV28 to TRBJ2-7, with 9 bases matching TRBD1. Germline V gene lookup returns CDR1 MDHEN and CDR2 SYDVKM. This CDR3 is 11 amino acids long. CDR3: CASIGGQGIHF. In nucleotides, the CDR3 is TGTGCCAGCATAGGGGGACAGGGTATTCACTTC. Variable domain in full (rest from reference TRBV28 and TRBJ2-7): DVKVTQSSRYLVKRTGEKVFLECVQDMDHENMFWYRQDPGLGLRLIYFSYDVKMKEKGDIPEGYSVSREKKERFSLILESASTNQTSMYLCASIGGQGIHFGPGTRLTVT.

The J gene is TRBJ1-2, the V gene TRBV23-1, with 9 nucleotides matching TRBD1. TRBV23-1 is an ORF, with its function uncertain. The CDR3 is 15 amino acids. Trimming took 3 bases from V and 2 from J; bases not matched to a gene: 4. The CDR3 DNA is TGCGCCAGCAGTCAGATACAGGGGGCCAACTATGGCTACACCTTC. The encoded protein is CASSQIQGANYGYTF.

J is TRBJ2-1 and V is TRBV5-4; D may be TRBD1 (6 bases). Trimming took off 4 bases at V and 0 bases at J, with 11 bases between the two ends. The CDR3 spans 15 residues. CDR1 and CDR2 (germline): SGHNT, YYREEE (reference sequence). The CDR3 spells CASSHRQDSYNEQFF. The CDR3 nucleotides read TGTGCCAGCAGCCACCGACAGGACTCCTACAATGAGCAGTTCTTC.

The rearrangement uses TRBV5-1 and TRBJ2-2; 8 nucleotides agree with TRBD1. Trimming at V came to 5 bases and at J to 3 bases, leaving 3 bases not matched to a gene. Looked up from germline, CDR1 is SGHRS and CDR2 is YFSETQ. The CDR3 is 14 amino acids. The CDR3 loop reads CASRDRADTGELFF. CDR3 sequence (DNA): TGCGCCAGCAGGGACAGGGCGGACACCGGGGAGCTGTTTTTT. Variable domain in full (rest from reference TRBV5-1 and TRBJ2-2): KAGVTQTPRYLIKTRGQQVTLSCSPISGHRSVSWYQQTPGQGLQFLFEYFSETQRNKGNFPGRFSGRQFSNSRSEMNVSTLELGDSALYLCASRDRADTGELFFGEGSRLTVL.

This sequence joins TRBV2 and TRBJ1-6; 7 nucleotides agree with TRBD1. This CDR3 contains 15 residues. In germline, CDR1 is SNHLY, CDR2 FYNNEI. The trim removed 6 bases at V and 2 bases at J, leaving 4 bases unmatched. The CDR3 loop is CASREGAPYNSPLHF. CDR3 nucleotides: TGTGCCAGCAGGGAGGGGGCGCCCTATAATTCACCCCTCCACTTT.

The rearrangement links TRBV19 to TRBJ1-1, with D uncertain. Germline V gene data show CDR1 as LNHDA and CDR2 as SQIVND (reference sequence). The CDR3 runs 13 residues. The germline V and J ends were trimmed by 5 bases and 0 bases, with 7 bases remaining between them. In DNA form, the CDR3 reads TGTGCCAGTAGTGCGGTCCTGAACACTGAAGCTTTCTTT. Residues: CASSAVLNTEAFF. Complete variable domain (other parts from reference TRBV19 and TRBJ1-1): DGGITQSPKYLFRKEGQNVTLSCEQNLNHDAMYWYRQDPGQGLRLIYYSQIVNDFQKGDIAEGYSVSREKKESFPLTVTSAQKNPTAFYLCASSAVLNTEAFFGQGTRLTVV.

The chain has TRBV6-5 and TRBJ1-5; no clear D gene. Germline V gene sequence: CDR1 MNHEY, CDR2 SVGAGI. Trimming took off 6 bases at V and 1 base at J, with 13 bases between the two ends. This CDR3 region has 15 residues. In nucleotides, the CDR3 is TGTGCCAGCAGCCCCATGGGTGTAAGCAATCAGCCCCAGCATTTT. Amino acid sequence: CASSPMGVSNQPQHF.